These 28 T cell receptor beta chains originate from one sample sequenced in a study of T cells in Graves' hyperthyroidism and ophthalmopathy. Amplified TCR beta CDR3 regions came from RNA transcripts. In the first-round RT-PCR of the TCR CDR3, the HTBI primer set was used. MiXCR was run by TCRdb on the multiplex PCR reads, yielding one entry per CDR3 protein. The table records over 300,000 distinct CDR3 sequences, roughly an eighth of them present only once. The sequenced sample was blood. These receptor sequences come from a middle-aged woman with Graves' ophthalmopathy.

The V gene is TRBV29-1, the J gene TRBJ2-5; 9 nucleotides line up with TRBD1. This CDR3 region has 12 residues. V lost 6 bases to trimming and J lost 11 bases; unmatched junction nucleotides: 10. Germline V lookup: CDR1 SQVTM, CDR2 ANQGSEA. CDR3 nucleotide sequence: TGCAGCGTCGGTCATGGGACAGGGCTTCAGTACTTC. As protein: CSVGHGTGLQYF.

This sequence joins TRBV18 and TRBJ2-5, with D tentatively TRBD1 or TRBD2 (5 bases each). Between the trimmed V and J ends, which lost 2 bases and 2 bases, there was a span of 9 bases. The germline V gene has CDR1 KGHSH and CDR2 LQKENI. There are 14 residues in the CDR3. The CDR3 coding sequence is TGTGCCAGCTCACCAGACTGGGGGCAAGAGACCCAGTACTTC. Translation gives CASSPDWGQETQYF.

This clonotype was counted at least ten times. The CDR3 coding sequence is TGTGCCAGCAGCTTAGATTTGGGGGGGTCCAATCAGCCCCAGCATTTT. Translating gives CASSLDLGGSNQPQHF. V usage is TRBV7-9 and J usage is TRBJ1-5; TRBD1 might be the D (5 bases). In germline, CDR1 is SEHNR, CDR2 FQNEAQ (reference sequence). V was cut by 1 base and J by 3 bases, with 13 bases left in between. CDR3 size: 16 residues.

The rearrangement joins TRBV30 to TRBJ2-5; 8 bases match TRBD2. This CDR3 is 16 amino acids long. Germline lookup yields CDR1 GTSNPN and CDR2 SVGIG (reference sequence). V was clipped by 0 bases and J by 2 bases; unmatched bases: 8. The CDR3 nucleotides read TGTGCCTGGAGTGTACGGGGACTAGAGGAGCAAGAGACCCAGTACTTC. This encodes CAWSVRGLEEQETQYF.

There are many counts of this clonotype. Written as DNA, the CDR3 is TGTGCCAGCAGTTTAGACAGCAATCAGCCCCAGCATTTT. Its protein is CASSLDSNQPQHF. The chain is built from TRBV28 and TRBJ1-5; D is unclear. CDR3 length: 13 amino acids. Germline lookup yields CDR1 MDHEN and CDR2 SYDVKM. V was shortened by 2 bases and J by 1 base, with 3 bases between the two germline ends.

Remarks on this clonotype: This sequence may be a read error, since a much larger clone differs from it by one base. CDR3 DNA: TGTGCCAGCAGTTTGGGATTGCATGACTACACCTTC. It encodes CASSLGLHDYTF. The chain employs TRBV12-3 or TRBV12-4 and TRBJ1-2; no definite D call. Trimming cost V 3 bases and J 10 bases, with 12 bases left between them. The CDR3 has 12 amino acids.

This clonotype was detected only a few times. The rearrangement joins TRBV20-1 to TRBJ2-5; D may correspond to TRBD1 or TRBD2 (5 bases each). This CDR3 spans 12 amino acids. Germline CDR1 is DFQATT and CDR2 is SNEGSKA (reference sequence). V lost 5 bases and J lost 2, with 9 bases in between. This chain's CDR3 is CSAPGRQETQYF. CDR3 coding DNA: TGCAGTGCTCCGGGACGTCAAGAGACCCAGTACTTC.

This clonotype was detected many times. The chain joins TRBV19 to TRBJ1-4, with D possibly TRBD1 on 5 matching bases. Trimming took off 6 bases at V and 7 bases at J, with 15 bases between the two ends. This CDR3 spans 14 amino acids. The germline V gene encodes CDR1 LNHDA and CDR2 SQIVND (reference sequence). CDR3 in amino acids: CASRLTEAGEKLFF. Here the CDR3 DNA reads TGTGCCAGTAGGCTGACAGAAGCGGGTGAAAAACTGTTTTTT. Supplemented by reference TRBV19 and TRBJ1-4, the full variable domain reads DGGITQSPKYLFRKEGQNVTLSCEQNLNHDAMYWYRQDPGQGLRLIYYSQIVNDFQKGDIAEGYSVSREKKESFPLTVTSAQKNPTAFYLCASRLTEAGEKLFFGSGTQLSVL.

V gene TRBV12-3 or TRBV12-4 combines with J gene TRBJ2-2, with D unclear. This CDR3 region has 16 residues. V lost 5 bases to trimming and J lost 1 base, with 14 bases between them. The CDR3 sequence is CASSPPFNRNTGELFF. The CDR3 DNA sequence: TGTGCCAGCAGTCCTCCCTTTAACAGGAACACCGGGGAGCTGTTTTTT.

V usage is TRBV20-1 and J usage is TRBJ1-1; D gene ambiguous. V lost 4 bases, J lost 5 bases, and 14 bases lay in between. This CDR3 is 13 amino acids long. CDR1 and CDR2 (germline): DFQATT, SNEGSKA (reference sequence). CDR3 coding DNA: TGCAGTGCTACGGGCCCCAGCAGGACTGAAGCTTTCTTT. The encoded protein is CSATGPSRTEAFF.

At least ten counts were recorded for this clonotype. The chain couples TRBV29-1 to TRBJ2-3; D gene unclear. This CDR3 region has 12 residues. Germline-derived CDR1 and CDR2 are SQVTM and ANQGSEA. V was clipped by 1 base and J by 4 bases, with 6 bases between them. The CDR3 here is CSVEASPDTQYF. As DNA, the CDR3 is TGCAGCGTTGAAGCTTCGCCAGATACGCAGTATTTT.

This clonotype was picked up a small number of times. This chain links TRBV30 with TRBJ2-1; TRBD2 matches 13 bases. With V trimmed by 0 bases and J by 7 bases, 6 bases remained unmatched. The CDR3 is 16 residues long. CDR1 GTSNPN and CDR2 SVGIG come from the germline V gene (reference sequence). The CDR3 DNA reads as TGTGCCTGGAGTGTCCTCGGACTAGCGGGAGATAATGAGCAGTTCTTC. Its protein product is CAWSVLGLAGDNEQFF.

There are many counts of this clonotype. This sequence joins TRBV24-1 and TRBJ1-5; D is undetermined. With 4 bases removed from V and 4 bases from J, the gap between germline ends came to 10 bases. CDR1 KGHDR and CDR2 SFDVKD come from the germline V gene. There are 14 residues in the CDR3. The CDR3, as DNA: TGTGCCACCAGTGAGGGAACACCGAATCAGCCCCAGCATTTT. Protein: CATSEGTPNQPQHF.

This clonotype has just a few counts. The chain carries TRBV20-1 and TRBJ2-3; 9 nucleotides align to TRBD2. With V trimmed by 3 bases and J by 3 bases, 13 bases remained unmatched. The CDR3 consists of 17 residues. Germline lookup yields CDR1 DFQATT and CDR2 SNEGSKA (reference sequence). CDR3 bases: TGCAGTGCTAGTACCCATAGCGGGAGTGAAAGGACAGATACGCAGTATTTT. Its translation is CSASTHSGSERTDTQYF.

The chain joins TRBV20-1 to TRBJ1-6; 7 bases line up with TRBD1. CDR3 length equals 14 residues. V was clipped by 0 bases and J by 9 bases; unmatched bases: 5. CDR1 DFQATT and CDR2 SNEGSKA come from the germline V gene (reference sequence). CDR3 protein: CSARDQGVVSPLHF. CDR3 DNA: TGCAGTGCTAGAGATCAGGGGGTGGTTTCACCCCTCCACTTT.

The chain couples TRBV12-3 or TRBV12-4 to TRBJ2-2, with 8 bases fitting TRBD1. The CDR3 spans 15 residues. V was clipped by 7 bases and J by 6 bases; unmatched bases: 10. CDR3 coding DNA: TGTGCCAGCAAAATGACAGGGGCAATTGCCGGGGAGCTGTTTTTT. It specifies CASKMTGAIAGELFF.

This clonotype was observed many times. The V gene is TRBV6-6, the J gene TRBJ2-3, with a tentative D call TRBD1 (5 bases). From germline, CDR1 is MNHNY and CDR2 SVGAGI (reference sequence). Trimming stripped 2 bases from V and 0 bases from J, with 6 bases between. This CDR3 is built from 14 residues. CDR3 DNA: TGTGCCAGCAGTTACGACAGTAGCACAGATACGCAGTATTTT. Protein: CASSYDSSTDTQYF.

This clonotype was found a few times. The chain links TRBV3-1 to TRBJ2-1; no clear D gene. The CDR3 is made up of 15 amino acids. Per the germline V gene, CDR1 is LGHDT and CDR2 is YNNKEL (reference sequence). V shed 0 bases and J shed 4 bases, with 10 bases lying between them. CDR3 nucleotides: TGTGCCAGCAGCCAAGACCGGCAGATATACAATGAGCAGTTCTTC. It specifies CASSQDRQIYNEQFF.

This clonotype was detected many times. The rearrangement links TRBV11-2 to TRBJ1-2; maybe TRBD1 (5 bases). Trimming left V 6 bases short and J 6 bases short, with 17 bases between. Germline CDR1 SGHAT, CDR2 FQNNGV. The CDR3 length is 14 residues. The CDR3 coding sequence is TGTGCCAGCAGTCCGACAGTGAGCAGTGATGGCTACACCTTC. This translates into CASSPTVSSDGYTF.

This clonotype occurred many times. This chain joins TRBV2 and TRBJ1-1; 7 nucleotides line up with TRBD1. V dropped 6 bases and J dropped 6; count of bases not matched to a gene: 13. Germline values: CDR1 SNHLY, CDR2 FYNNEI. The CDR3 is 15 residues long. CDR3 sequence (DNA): TGTGCCAGCAGATTTGACAGGGCGTATAGAGCTGAAGCTTTCTTT. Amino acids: CASRFDRAYRAEAFF.

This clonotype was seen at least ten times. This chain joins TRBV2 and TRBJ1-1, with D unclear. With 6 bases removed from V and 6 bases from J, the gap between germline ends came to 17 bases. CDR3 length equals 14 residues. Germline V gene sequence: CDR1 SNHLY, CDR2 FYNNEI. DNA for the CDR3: TGTGCCAGCAGAATGATCGAAGACGCATCTGAAGCTTTCTTT. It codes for CASRMIEDASEAFF.

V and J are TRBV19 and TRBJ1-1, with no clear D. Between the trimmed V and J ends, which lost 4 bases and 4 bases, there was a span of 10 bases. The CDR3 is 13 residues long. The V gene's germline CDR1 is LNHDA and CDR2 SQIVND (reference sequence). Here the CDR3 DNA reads TGTGCCAGTAGTACCCTAAAGGGCACTGAAGCTTTCTTT. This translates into CASSTLKGTEAFF.

The CDR3 sequence is CSARGTSGRHNEQFF. The CDR3 DNA reads TGCAGTGCTAGAGGGACTAGCGGGAGGCACAATGAGCAGTTCTTC. The V gene is TRBV20-1, the J gene TRBJ2-1, with TRBD2 matching 14 bases. V lost 1 base to trimming and J lost 5 bases; unmatched junction nucleotides: 1. Germline assignment: CDR1 DFQATT and CDR2 SNEGSKA (reference sequence). This CDR3 is 15 amino acids long.

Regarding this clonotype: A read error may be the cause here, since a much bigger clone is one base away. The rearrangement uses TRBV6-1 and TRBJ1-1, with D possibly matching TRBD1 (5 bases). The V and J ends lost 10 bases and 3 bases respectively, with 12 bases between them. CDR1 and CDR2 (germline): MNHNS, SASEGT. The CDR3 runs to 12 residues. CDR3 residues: CATETGDTEAFF. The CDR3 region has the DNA TGTGCCACCGAGACGGGGGACACTGAAGCTTTCTTT.

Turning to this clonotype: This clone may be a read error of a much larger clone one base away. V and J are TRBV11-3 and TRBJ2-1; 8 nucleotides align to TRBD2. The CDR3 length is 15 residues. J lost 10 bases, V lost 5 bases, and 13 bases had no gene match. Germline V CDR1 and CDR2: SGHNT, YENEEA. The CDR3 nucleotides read TGTGCCAGCAGCCCTCGCGGGGGGTCAATAACGGAGCAGTTCTTC. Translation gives CASSPRGGSITEQFF.

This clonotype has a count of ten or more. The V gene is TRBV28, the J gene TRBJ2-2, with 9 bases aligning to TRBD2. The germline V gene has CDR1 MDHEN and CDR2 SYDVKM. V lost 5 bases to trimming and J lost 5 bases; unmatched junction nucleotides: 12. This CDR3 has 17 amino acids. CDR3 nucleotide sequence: TGTGCCAGCAGTCCGCTGCGGGAGGGCCCAGGGACCGGGGAGCTGTTTTTT. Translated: CASSPLREGPGTGELFF.

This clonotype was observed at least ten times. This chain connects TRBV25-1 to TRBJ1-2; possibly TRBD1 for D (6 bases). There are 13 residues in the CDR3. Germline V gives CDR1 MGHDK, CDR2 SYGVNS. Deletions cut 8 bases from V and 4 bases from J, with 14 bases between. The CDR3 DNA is TGTGCCAGCTCCTTCGGACAGCTCTATGGCTACACCTTC. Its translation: CASSFGQLYGYTF.

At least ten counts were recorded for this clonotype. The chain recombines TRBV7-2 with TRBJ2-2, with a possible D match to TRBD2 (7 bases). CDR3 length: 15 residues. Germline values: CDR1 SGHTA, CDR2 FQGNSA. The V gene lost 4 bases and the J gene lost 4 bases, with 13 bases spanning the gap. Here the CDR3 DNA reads TGTGCCAGCAGCTGGGGGGGCACGGTCACCGGGGAGCTGTTTTTT. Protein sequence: CASSWGGTVTGELFF.